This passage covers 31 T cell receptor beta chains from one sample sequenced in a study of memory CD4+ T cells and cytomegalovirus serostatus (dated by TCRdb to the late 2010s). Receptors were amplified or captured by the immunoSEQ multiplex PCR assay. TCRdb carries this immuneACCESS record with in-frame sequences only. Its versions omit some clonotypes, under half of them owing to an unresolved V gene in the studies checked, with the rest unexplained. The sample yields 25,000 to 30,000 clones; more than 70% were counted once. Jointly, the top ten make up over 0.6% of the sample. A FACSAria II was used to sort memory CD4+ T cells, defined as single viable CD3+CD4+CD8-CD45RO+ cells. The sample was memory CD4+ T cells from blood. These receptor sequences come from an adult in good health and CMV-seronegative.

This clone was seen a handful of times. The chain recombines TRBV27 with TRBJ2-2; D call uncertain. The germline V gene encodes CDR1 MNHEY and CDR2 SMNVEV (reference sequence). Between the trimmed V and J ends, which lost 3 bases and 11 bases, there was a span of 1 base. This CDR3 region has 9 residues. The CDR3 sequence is CASSFELFF. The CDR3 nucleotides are TGTGCCAGCAGTTTCGAGCTGTTTTTT.

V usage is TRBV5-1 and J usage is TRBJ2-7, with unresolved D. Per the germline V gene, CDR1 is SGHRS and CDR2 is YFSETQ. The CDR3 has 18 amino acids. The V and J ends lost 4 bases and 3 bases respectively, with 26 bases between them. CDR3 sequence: CASSLRAHTVKGNYEQYF. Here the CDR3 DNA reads TGCGCCAGCAGCCTTAGGGCCCATACGGTGAAGGGTAACTACGAGCAGTACTTC.

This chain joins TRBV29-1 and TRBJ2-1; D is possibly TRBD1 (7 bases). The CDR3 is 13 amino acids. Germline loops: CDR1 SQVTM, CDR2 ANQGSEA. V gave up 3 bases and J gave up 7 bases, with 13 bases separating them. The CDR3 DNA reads TGCAGCGTTGAGGCGACAGGGAGGAATGAGCAGTTCTTC. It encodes CSVEATGRNEQFF.

The CDR3 nucleotides read TGCGCCAGCAGCTCAAGCGCAGGGGCAACTAATGAAAAACTGTTTTTT. Translation: CASSSSAGATNEKLFF. V is TRBV5-1 and J is TRBJ1-4; D is perhaps TRBD1 (6 bases). With 3 bases removed from V and 0 bases from J, the gap between germline ends came to 12 bases. CDR1 SGHRS and CDR2 YFSETQ come from the germline V gene. CDR3 length: 16 amino acids.

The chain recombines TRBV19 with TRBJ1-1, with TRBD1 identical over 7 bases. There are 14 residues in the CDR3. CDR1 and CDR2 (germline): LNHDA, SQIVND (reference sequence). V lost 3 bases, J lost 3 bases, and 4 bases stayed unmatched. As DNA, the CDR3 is TGTGCCAGTAGTATGAGGGGGCGCGACACTGAAGCTTTCTTT. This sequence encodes CASSMRGRDTEAFF.

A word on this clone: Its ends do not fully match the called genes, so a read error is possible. In DNA, the CDR3 is TGTGCTAGCAGCCCCGGGGGGTTGGAGACCCAGTACTTC. Encoded protein: CASSPGGLETQYF. V and J are TRBV7-7 and TRBJ2-5, with 7 bases fitting TRBD2. The CDR3 totals 13 residues. Per germline, CDR1 SSHAT and CDR2 FNYEAQ (reference sequence).

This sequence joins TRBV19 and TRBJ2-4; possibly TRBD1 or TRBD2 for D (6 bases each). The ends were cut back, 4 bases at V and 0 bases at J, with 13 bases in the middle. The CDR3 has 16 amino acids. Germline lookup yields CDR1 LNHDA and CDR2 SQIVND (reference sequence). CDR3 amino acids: CASSRVGGSAKNIQYF. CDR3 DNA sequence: TGTGCCAGTAGTAGGGTCGGGGGCTCAGCCAAAAACATTCAGTACTTC.

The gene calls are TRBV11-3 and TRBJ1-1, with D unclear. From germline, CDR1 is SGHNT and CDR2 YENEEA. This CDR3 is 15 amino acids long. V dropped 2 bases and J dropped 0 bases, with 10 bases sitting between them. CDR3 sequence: CASSLRPNLNTEAFF. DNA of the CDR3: TGTGCCAGCAGCTTAAGACCGAACCTGAACACTGAAGCTTTCTTT.

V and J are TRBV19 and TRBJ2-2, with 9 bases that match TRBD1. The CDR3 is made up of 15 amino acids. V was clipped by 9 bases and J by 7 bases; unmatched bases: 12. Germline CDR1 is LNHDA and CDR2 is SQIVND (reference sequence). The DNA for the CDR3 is TGTGCCAGCAGCTCGACGGGACAGGGTAGCGGGGAGCTGTTTTTT. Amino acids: CASSSTGQGSGELFF.

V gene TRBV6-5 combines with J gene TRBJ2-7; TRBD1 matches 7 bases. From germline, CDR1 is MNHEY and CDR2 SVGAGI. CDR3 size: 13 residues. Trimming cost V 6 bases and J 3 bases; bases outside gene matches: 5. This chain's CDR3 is CASSPTGSYEQYF. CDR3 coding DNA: TGTGCCAGCAGCCCGACAGGGAGCTACGAGCAGTACTTC.

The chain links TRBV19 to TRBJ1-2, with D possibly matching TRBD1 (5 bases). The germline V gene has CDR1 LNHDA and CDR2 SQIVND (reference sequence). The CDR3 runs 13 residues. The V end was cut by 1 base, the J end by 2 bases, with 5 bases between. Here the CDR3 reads CASSIGGNYGYTF. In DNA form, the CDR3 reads TGTGCCAGTAGTATAGGGGGGAACTATGGCTACACCTTC.

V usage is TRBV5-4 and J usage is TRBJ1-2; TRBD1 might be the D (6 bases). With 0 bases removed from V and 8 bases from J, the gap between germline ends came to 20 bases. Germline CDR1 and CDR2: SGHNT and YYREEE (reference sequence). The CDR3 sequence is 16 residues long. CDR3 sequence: CASSLARHGGLDGYTF. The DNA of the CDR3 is TGTGCCAGCAGCTTGGCCCGTCACGGGGGGCTCGACGGCTACACCTTC.

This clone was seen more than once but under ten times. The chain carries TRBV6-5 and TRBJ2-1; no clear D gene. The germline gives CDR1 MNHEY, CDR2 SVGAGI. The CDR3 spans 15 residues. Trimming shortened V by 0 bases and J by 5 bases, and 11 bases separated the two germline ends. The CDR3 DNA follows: TGTGCCAGCAGTTACTCGACGGCTAATGACAATGAGCAGTTCTTC. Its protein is CASSYSTANDNEQFF.

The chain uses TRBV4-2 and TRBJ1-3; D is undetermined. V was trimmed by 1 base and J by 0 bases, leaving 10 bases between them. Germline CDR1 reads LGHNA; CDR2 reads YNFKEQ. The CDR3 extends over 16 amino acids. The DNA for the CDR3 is TGTGCCAGCAGCCAAGGCCCCACTGGCTCTGGAAACACCATATATTTT. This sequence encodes CASSQGPTGSGNTIYF.

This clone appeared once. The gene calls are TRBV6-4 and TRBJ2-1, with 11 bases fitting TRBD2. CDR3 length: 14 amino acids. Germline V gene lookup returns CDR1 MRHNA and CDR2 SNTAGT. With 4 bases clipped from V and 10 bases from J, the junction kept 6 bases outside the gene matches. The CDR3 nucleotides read TGTGCCAGCAGTGTAGCGGGGGGGCCGGGGGAGCAGTTCTTC. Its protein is CASSVAGGPGEQFF.

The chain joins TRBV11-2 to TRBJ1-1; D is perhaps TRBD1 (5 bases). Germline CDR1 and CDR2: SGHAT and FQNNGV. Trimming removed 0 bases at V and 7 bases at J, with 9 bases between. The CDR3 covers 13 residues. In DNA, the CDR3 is TGTGCCAGCAGCTTAGATCGGGGCATTGAAGCTTTCTTT. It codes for CASSLDRGIEAFF.

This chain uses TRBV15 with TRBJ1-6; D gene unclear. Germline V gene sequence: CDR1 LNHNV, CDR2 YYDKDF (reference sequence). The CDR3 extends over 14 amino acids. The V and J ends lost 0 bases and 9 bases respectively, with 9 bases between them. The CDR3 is CATSRDPISSPLHF. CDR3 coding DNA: TGTGCCACCAGCAGAGACCCGATAAGTTCACCCCTCCACTTT.

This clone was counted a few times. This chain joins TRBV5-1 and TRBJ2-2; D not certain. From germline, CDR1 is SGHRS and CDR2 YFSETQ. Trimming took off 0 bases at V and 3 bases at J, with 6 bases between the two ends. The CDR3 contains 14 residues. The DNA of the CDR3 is TGCGCCAGCAGCTTGGACTATTACACCGGGGAGCTGTTTTTT. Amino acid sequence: CASSLDYYTGELFF.

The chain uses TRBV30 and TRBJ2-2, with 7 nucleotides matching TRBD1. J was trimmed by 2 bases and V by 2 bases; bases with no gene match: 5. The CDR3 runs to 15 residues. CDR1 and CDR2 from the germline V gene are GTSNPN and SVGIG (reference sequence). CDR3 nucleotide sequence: TGTGCCTGGAGTCCCGGGACAGTAAACACCGGGGAGCTGTTTTTT. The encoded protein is CAWSPGTVNTGELFF.

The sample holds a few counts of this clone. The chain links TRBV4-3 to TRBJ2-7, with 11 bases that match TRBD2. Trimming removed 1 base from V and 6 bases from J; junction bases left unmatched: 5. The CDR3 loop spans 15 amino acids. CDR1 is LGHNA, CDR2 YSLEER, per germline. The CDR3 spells CASSQGRLAGGEQYF. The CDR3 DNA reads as TGCGCCAGCAGCCAAGGCAGGCTAGCGGGGGGCGAGCAGTACTTC.

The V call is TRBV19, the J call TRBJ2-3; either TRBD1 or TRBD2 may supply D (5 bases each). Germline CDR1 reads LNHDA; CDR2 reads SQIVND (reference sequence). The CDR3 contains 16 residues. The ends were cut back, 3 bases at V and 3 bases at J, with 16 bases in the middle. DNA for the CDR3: TGTGCCAGTAGTATGAGGTGGGACGGGGTGACAGATACGCAGTATTTT. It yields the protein CASSMRWDGVTDTQYF.

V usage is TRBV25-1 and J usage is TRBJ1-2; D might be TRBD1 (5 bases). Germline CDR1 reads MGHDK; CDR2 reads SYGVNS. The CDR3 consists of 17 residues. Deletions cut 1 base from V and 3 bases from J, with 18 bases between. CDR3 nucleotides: TGTGCCAGCAGTGAATTAGGACCTCCAGGAGGGGACTATGGCTACACCTTC. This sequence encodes CASSELGPPGGDYGYTF.

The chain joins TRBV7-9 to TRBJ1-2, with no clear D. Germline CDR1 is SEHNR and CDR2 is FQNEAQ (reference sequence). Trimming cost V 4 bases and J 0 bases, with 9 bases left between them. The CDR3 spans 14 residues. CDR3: CASSSQRSNYGYTF. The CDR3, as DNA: TGTGCCAGCAGCTCACAGAGGTCTAACTATGGCTACACCTTC.

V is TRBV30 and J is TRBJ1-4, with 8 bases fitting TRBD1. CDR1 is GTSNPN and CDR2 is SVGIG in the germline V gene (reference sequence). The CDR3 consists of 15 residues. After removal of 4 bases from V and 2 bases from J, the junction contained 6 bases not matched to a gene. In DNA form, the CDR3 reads TGTGCCTGGACAGGGGGCGCGGGGACTAATGAAAAACTGTTTTTT. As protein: CAWTGGAGTNEKLFF.

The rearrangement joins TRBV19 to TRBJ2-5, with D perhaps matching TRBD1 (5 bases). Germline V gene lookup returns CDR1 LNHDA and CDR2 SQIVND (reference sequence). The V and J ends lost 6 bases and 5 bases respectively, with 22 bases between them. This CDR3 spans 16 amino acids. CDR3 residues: CASSLLLGPLGETQYF. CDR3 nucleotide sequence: TGTGCCAGTAGCCTACTTCTGGGGCCCCTCGGGGAGACCCAGTACTTC.

The CDR3 bases are TGTGCCAGCACTTTCCGGGGGGCGGGAAACATTCAGTACTTC. Its protein product is CASTFRGAGNIQYF. The chain recombines TRBV7-8 with TRBJ2-4; possible D gene TRBD2, 7 bases. There are 14 residues in the CDR3. Between the trimmed V and J ends, which lost 7 bases and 6 bases, there was a span of 16 bases. Germline-derived CDR1 and CDR2 are SGHVS and FQNEAQ.

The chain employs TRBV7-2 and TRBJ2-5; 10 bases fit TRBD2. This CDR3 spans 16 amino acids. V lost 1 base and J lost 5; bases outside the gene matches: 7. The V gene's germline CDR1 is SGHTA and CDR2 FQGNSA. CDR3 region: CASSLGERGGWETQYF. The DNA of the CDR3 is TGTGCCAGCAGCTTAGGCGAGCGGGGGGGCTGGGAGACCCAGTACTTC.

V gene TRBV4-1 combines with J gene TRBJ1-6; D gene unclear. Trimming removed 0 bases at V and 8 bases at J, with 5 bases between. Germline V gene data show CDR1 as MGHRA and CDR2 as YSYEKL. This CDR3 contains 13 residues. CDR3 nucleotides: TGCGCCAGCAGCCAAGATCGCGATTCACCCCTCCACTTT. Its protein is CASSQDRDSPLHF.

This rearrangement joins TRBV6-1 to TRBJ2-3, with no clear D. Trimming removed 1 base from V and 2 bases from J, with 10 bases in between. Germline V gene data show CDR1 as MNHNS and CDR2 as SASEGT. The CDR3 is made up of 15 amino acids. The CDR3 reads CASSEGQQNTDTQYF. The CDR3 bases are TGTGCCAGCAGTGAAGGTCAGCAAAACACAGATACGCAGTATTTT.

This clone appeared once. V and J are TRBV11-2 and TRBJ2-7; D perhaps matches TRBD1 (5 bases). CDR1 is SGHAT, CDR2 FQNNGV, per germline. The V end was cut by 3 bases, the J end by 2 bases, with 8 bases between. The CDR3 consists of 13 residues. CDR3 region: CASSFNRPYEQYF. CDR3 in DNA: TGTGCCAGCAGCTTTAACAGGCCCTACGAGCAGTACTTC.

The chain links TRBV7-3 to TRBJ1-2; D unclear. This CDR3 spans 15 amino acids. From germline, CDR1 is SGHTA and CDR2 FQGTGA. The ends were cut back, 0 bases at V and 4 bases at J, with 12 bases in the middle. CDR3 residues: CASSLTGREGYGYTF. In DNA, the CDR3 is TGTGCCAGCAGCTTAACAGGGCGAGAGGGCTATGGCTACACCTTC. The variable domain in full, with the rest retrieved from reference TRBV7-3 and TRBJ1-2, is GAGVSQTPSNKVTEKGKYVELRCDPISGHTALYWYRQSLGQGPEFLIYFQGTGAADDSGLPNDRFFAVRPEGSVSTLKIQRTERGDSAVYLCASSLTGREGYGYTFGSGTRLTVV.